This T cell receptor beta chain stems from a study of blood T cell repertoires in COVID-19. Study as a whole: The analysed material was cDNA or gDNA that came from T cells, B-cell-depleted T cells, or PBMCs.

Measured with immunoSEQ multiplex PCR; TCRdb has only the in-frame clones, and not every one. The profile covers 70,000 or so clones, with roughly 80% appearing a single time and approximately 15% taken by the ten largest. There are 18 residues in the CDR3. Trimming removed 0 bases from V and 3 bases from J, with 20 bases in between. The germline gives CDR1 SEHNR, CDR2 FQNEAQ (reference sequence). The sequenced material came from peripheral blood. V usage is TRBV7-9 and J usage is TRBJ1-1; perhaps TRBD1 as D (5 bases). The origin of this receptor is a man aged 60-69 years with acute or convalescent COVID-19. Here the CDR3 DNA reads TGTGCCAGCAGCTTAGCGCTAGTAGTCACGGGCAGGGACACTGAAGCTTTCTTT. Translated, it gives CASSLALVVTGRDTEAFF.